Listed below are T cell receptor beta chains from one sample, sequenced in a study of OX40 agonist ivuxolimab in advanced cancers. Generated by immunoSEQ multiplex PCR, the TCRdb table keeps only in-frame clones and is missing some. Here the sample spans around 64,000 clones, more than 75% being singletons. Source: CD4+ or CD8+ T cells sorted from blood, taken in a trial of the OX40 agonist ivuxolimab. The receptors originated from an adult with an advanced solid tumor such as melanoma, head and neck, liver or kidney cancer. CDR3s include the opening cysteine and the closing phenylalanine or tryptophan. The order of the fields is D gene, V gene, J gene, clone size, CDR3 protein, CDR3 DNA. D genes are given only for firm matches. The size entry is marked missing in some rows and otherwise reads once, few, many or a size class.

D gene: TRBD2
V gene: TRBV5-6
J gene: TRBJ2-5
clone size: NA
CDR3 protein: CASSPRTSGDQETQYF
CDR3 DNA: TGTGCCAGCAGCCCTCGGACTAGCGGGGACCAAGAGACCCAGTACTTC

D gene: NA
V gene: TRBV2
J gene: TRBJ2-5
clone size: NA
CDR3 protein: CASRVGGQGTQYF
CDR3 DNA: TGTGCCAGCAGGGTGGGGGGCCAGGGGACCCAGTACTTC

D gene: NA
V gene: TRBV7-9
J gene: TRBJ2-2
clone size: NA
CDR3 protein: CASSLSSRSTGELFF
CDR3 DNA: TGTGCCAGCAGCTTAAGTTCCCGGTCCACCGGGGAGCTGTTTTTT

D gene: NA
V gene: TRBV11-3
J gene: TRBJ2-3
clone size: NA
CDR3 protein: CASSSGAYTDTQYF
CDR3 DNA: TGTGCCAGCAGCTCAGGAGCGTACACAGATACGCAGTATTTT

D gene: TRBD2
V gene: TRBV6-5
J gene: TRBJ2-7
clone size: once
CDR3 protein: CASSPGTSGSYEQYF
CDR3 DNA: TGTGCCAGCAGTCCCGGGACTAGCGGGTCCTACGAGCAGTACTTC

D gene: NA
V gene: TRBV4-1
J gene: TRBJ1-5
clone size: NA
CDR3 protein: CASSQGWGSGNQPQHF
CDR3 DNA: TGCGCCAGCAGCCAAGGCTGGGGTTCGGGCAATCAGCCCCAGCATTTT

D gene: NA
V gene: TRBV28
J gene: TRBJ1-5
clone size: NA
CDR3 protein: CASSASSRRVVYSNQPQHF
CDR3 DNA: TGTGCCAGCAGTGCCTCTTCCAGGAGGGTTGTATATAGCAATCAGCCCCAGCATTTT

D gene: NA
V gene: TRBV9
J gene: TRBJ2-7
clone size: once
CDR3 protein: CARGSYEQYF
CDR3 DNA: TGTGCCAGGGGATCCTACGAGCAGTACTTC

D gene: NA
V gene: TRBV7-6
J gene: TRBJ1-1
clone size: NA
CDR3 protein: CASSLQSPDSEAFF
CDR3 DNA: TGTGCCAGCAGCTTACAGAGCCCCGACAGTGAAGCTTTCTTT

D gene: TRBD1
V gene: TRBV30
J gene: TRBJ1-5
clone size: NA
CDR3 protein: CAWKQGGAGQPQHF
CDR3 DNA: TGTGCCTGGAAGCAAGGGGGCGCGGGTCAGCCCCAGCATTTT

D gene: TRBD2
V gene: TRBV4-3
J gene: TRBJ2-2
clone size: NA
CDR3 protein: CASSQRGGQTGELFF
CDR3 DNA: TGCGCCAGCAGCCAACGGGGGGGCCAAACCGGGGAGCTGTTTTTT

D gene: NA
V gene: TRBV11-3
J gene: TRBJ2-3
clone size: NA
CDR3 protein: CASSLEPGSTDTQYF
CDR3 DNA: TGTGCCAGCAGCTTAGAGCCAGGGAGCACAGATACGCAGTATTTT

D gene: TRBD1
V gene: TRBV5-1
J gene: TRBJ2-3
clone size: NA
CDR3 protein: CASSSQPSGTATDTQYF
CDR3 DNA: TGCGCCAGCAGCTCCCAACCTTCCGGGACAGCGACAGATACGCAGTATTTT

D gene: NA
V gene: TRBV2
J gene: TRBJ2-1
clone size: NA
CDR3 protein: CASKRIGGDEQFF
CDR3 DNA: TGTGCCAGCAAAAGAATAGGGGGGGATGAGCAGTTCTTC

D gene: TRBD1
V gene: TRBV11-3
J gene: TRBJ1-1
clone size: medium-sized
CDR3 protein: CASRGTGGTEAFF
CDR3 DNA: TGTGCCAGCCGAGGGACAGGGGGCACTGAAGCTTTCTTT

D gene: NA
V gene: TRBV7-9
J gene: TRBJ2-7
clone size: NA
CDR3 protein: CASSSHLRQSYEQYF
CDR3 DNA: TGTGCCAGCAGCTCACACCTGAGACAGTCCTACGAGCAGTACTTC